This record looks at one T cell receptor (beta chain) sequence and its context. Exposed volunteers were people who met a COVID-19 case within 2 weeks before study entry. The sample belongs to a study of blood T cell repertoires in COVID-19. About the research overall: T cells, B-cell-depleted T cells, or PBMCs supplied cDNA or gDNA.

Sequenced by immunoSEQ multiplex PCR; TCRdb stores in-frame clones only, minus some. In the table there are 300,000 to 350,000 clones, almost 90% of which are singletons. Looked up from germline, CDR1 is SGHRS and CDR2 is YFSETQ. The CDR3 consists of 13 residues. V trimming: 3 bases; J trimming: 6 bases; junction bases outside the gene matches: 2. The chain combines TRBV5-1 with TRBJ2-2; 7 nucleotides align to TRBD1. Sequencing was carried out using PBMCs or T cells enriched from blood (not recorded which). This receptor was taken from a woman in her twenties or thirties who had been exposed to COVID-19. As DNA, the CDR3 is TGCGCCAGCAGCTCGACAGGGCCCGGGGAGCTGTTTTTT. This translates into CASSSTGPGELFF.